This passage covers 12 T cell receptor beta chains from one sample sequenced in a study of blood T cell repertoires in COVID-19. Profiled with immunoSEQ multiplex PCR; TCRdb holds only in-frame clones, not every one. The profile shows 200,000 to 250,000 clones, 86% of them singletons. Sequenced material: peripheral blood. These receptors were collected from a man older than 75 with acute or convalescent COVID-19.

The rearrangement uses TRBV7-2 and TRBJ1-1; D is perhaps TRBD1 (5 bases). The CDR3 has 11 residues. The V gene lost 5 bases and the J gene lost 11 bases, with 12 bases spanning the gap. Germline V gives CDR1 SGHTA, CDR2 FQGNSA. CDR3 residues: CASSAGLWAFF. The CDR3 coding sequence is TGTGCCAGCAGCGCAGGGTTGTGGGCTTTCTTT.

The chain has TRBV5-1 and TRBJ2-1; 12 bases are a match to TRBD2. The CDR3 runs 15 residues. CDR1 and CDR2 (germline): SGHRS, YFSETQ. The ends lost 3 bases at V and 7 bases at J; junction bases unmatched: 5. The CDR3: CASSSTSGRLNEQFF. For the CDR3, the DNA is TGCGCCAGCAGCTCAACTAGCGGGAGGCTGAATGAGCAGTTCTTC.

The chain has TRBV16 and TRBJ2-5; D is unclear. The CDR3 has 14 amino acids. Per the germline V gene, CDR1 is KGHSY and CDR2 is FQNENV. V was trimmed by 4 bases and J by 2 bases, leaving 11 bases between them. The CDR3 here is CASSLSSLQETQYF. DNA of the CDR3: TGTGCCAGCAGCCTCTCGAGCCTACAAGAGACCCAGTACTTC.

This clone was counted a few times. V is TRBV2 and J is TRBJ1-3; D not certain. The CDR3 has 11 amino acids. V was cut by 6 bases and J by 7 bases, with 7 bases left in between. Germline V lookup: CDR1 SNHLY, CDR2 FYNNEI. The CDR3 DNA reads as TGTGCCAGCAGACTAGGGAACACCATATATTTT. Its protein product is CASRLGNTIYF. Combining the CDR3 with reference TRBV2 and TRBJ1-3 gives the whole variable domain EPEVTQTPSHQVTQMGQEVILRCVPISNHLYFYWYRQILGQKVEFLVSFYNNEISEKSEIFDDQFSVERPDGSNFTLKIRSTKLEDSAMYFCASRLGNTIYFGEGSWLTVV.

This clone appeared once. The CDR3 reads CASSPRLGGEQYF. The CDR3 DNA follows: TGTGCCAGCAGCCCCCGACTGGGAGGCGAGCAGTACTTC. The V call is TRBV3-1 (or the pseudogene TRBV3-2), the J call TRBJ2-7; D may be TRBD2 (6 bases). Germline V lookup: CDR1 LGHDT, CDR2 YNNKEL (reference sequence). V lost 4 bases, J lost 6 bases, and 13 bases lay in between. The CDR3 is made up of 13 amino acids.

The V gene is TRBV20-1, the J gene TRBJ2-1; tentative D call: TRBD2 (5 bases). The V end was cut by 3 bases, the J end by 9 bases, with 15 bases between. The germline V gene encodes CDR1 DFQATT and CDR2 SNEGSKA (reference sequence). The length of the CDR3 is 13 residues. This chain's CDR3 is CSASETIRGEQFF. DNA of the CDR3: TGCAGTGCTAGTGAAACGATCCGGGGTGAGCAGTTCTTC.

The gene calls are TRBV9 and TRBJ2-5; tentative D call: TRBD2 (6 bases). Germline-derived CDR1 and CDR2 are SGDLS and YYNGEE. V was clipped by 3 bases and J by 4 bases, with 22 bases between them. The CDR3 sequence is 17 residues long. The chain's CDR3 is CASSDGGSGLWGETQYF. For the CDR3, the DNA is TGTGCCAGCAGCGATGGCGGTAGCGGCCTGTGGGGAGAGACCCAGTACTTC.

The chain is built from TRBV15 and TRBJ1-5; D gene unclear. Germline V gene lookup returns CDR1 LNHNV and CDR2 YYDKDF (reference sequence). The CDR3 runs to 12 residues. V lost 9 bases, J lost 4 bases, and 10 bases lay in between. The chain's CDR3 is CATSLRNQPQHF. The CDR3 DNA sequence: TGTGCCACGAGCCTGAGGAATCAGCCCCAGCATTTT.

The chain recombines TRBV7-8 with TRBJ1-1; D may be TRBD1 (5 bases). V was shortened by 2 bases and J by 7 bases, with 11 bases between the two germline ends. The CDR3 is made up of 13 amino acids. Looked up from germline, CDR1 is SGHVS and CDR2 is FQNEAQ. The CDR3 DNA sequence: TGTGCCAGCAGCTTACCAGGGCGTATTGAAGCTTTCTTT. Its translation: CASSLPGRIEAFF.

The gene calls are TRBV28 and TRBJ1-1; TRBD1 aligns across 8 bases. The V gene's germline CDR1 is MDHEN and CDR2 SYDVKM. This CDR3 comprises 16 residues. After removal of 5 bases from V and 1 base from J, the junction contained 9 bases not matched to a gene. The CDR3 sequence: CASSPHLGTGNTEAFF. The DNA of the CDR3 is TGTGCCAGCAGTCCCCATCTAGGGACAGGGAACACTGAAGCTTTCTTT.

CDR3 amino acids: CASSSDRREAFF. In DNA form, the CDR3 reads TGTGCCAGCTCATCCGACAGGCGTGAAGCTTTCTTT. The genes are TRBV18 and TRBJ1-1; a weak D match, TRBD1 (6 bases). The germline V gene has CDR1 KGHSH and CDR2 LQKENI. V shed 5 bases and J shed 7 bases, with 11 bases lying between them. The CDR3 runs 12 residues.

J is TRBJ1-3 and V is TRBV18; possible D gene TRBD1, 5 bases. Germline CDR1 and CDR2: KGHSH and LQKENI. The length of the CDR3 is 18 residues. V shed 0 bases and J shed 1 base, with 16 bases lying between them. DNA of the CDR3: TGTGCCAGCTCACCACCGATCAGGGCACTTCTTTCTGGAAACACCATATATTTT. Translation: CASSPPIRALLSGNTIYF.